This TCR beta chain was retrieved from a study of T cells after yellow fever vaccination. Per the germline V gene, CDR1 is LNHDA and CDR2 is SQIVND (reference sequence). The CDR3 length is 12 residues. V was pared by 5 bases and J by 4 bases, with 8 bases between. This clonotype came up a few times. TCRdb passed the 5' RACE reads through MiXCR, listing each CDR3 protein once. The sample has roughly 150,000 distinct CDR3 sequences; roughly 8.2% are singletons. V usage is TRBV19 and J usage is TRBJ1-2, with unresolved D. The specimen was CD4+ T cells sorted from PBMCs, collected 5 days after the yellow fever booster vaccination. The source is a man younger than 45 who received the YFV17D yellow fever vaccine. In nucleotides, the CDR3 is TGTGCCAGTAGTTCCGGGCCCTATGGCTACACCTTC. It translates to CASSSGPYGYTF.